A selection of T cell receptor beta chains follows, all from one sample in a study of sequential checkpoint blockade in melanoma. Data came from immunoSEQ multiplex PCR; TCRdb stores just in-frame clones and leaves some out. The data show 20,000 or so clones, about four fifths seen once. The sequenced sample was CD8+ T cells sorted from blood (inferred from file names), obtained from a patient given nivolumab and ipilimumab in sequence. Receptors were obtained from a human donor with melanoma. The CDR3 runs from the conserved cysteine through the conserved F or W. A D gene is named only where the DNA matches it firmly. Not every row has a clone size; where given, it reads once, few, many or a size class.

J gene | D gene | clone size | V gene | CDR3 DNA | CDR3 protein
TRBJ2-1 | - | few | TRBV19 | TGTGCCAGTAGTATGCGGGGTTACGATGAGCAGTTCTTC | CASSMRGYDEQFF
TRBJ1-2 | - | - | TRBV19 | TGTGCCAGTAGCCGGGGTGGCTACACCTTC | CASSRGGYTF
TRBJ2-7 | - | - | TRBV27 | TGTGCCAGCAGTTTATCCGAGAGCTCCTACGAGCAGTACTTC | CASSLSESSYEQYF
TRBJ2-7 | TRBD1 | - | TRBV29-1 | TGCAGCGTGCGGAACCGGGACAGTATCGGGCAGTACTTC | CSVRNRDSIGQYF
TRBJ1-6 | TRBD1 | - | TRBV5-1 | TGCGCCAGCAGCTTGGTTGGGACAGGTCGCATCGGTACTCGGATTTCACCCCTCCACTTT | CASSLVGTGRIGTRISPLHF
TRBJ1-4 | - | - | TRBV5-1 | TGCGCCAGCAGTGGCTCAGAGGCAACTAATGAAAAACTGTTTTTT | CASSGSEATNEKLFF
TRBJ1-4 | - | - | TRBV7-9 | TGTGCCAGCAGCTTAGTTGACAGCGAGTTCTTTAATGAAAAACTGTTTTTT | CASSLVDSEFFNEKLFF
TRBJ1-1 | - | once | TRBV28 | TGTGCCGGCCGCGGCAGGAGCGGTGAAGCTTTCTTT | CAGRGRSGEAFF
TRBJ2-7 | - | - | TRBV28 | TGTGCCAGCAGTTTGGGGGGCTCCTACGAGCAGTACTTC | CASSLGGSYEQYF
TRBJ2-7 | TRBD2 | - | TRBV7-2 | TGTGCCAGCAGCTTAAAAGGCGGGAGGGCCTACGAGCAGTACTTC | CASSLKGGRAYEQYF
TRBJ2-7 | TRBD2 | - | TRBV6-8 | TGTGCCAGCAGTTACGTAGGGCTAGCGGGGGTCTCCTACGAGCAGTACTTC | CASSYVGLAGVSYEQYF
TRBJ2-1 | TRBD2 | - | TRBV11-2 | TGTGCCAGCAGTATCCCGGGACTAGCCAGAGATGAGCAGTTCTTC | CASSIPGLARDEQFF
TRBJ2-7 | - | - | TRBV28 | TGTGCCAGCAGTTCAGGCTACGAGCAGTACTTC | CASSSGYEQYF
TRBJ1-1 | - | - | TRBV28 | TGTGCCAGCAGTTTAAGCCGGGTCGCTTTCTTT | CASSLSRVAFF
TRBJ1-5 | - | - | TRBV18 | TGTGCCAGCTCACCTTTTCCTGTCGGCAATCAGCCCCAGCATTTT | CASSPFPVGNQPQHF
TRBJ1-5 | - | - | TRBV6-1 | TGTGCCAGCAGTGAAGTAGAACAGCCCCAGCATTTT | CASSEVEQPQHF
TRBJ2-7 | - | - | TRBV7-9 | TGTGCCAGCAGCCCGGGGTTCCCCTACGAGCAGTACTTC | CASSPGFPYEQYF
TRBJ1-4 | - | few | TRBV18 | TGTGCCAGCTCACCACCGAGCGGGGAACTGTTTTTT | CASSPPSGELFF
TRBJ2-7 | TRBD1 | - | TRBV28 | TGTGCCAGCAGTTTAGGGACAGGGGACTCCTACGAGCAGTACTTC | CASSLGTGDSYEQYF
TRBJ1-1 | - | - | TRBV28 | TGTGCCAGCAGTTCTGGGAGAAACACTGAAGCTTTCTTT | CASSSGRNTEAFF
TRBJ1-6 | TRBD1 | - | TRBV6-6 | TGTGCCAGCAGTTACGGGGAGACAGGGGAAGGATCACCCCTCCACTTT | CASSYGETGEGSPLHF
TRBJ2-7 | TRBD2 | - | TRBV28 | TGTGCCAGCAGAAAACTAGCGGGAGTAAGAGAGCAGTACTTC | CASRKLAGVREQYF
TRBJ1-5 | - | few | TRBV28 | TGTGCCAGCAGCTTCCACCTTACAGGGAGTACCCAGCATTTT | CASSFHLTGSTQHF
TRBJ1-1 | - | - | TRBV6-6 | TGTGCCAGCCGATCACAGATGAACACTGAAGCTTTCTTT | CASRSQMNTEAFF
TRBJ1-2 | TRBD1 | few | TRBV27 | TGTGCCAGCAGTCCTTGGACAGGGGCGTCCCAAGGCTACACCTTC | CASSPWTGASQGYTF
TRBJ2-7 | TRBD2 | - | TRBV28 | TGTGCCAGCACTGAGACGGGGGGTTGGGACGAGCAGTACTTC | CASTETGGWDEQYF
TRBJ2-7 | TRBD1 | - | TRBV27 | TGTGCCAGCAGTGCTTATTCGGGACAGAGCTACGAGCAGTACTTC | CASSAYSGQSYEQYF
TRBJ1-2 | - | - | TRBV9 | TGTGCCAGCAGCGTAGATGAAGGGGGTTTTGGCTACACCTTC | CASSVDEGGFGYTF
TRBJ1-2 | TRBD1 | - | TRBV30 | TGTGCCTGGAGTGTCGAGGGGGCTGGTTTTGGCTACACCTTC | CAWSVEGAGFGYTF
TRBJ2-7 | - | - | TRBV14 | TGTGCCAGCAGCCGCGAACTCGCACCCCACTACGAGCAGTACTTC | CASSRELAPHYEQYF
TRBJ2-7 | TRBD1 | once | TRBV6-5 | TGTGCCAGCAGTTACACCACGACAGGGCCCTACGAGCAGTACTTC | CASSYTTTGPYEQYF
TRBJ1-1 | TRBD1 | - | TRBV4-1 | TGCGCCAGCAGCCAAGACGGGACAGGGAGGAACACTGAAGCTTTCTTT | CASSQDGTGRNTEAFF
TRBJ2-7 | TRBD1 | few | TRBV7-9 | TGTGCCAGCAGCCCGACAGGGGATACCTACGAGCAGTACTTC | CASSPTGDTYEQYF
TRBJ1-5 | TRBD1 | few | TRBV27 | TGTGCCAGCAGTTCGCGACAGGGTGAGCAGCCCCAGCATTTT | CASSSRQGEQPQHF
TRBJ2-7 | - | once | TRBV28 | TGTGCCAGCGTAGGGCGGGGACGATCCTACGAGCAGTACTTC | CASVGRGRSYEQYF
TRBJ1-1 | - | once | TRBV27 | TGTGCCAGCAGTTTATACGGCTCCGGGGGCACTGAAGCTTTCTTT | CASSLYGSGGTEAFF
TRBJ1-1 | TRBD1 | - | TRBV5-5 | TGTGCCAGCAGCTTACAGGGGGAGTGGAGCACTGAAGCTTTCTTT | CASSLQGEWSTEAFF
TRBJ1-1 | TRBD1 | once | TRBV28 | TGTGCCAGCAGTTGGGACAGTGAGAACACTGAAGCTTTCTTT | CASSWDSENTEAFF
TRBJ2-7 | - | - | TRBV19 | TGTGCCAGTAGTATAAGGGACACACATACCTACGAGCAGTACTTC | CASSIRDTHTYEQYF
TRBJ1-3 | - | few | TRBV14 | TGTGCCAGCAGCCAACAGGGTTCCGGCTCTGGAAACACCATATATTTT | CASSQQGSGSGNTIYF
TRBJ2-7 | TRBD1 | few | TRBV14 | TGTGCCAGCAGCCTGGGACAGGGCTACGAGCAGTACTTC | CASSLGQGYEQYF
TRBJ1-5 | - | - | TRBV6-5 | TGTGCCAGCAGTTCGGGGGAGGGGGGCAATCAGCCCCAGCATTTT | CASSSGEGGNQPQHF
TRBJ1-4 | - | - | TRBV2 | TGTGCCAGCAGTGAAGATCAGGGTTATGAAAAACTGTTTTTT | CASSEDQGYEKLFF
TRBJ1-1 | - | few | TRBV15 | TGTGCCACCAGCAGAGATCGTCACAGGAACACTGAAGCTTTCTTT | CATSRDRHRNTEAFF
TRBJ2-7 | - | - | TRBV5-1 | TGCGCCAGCAGCTTATCAGGGGCCTACGAGCAGTACTTC | CASSLSGAYEQYF